In its sample, the clone carrying this TCR beta chain was seen many times. This CDR3 has 18 amino acids. Unmatched junction bases numbered 11, after V lost 2 bases and J lost 3 bases. Germline CDR1 is LGHNA and CDR2 is YNFKEQ. The source of the sample is a study of T cell repertoires in cytomegalovirus infection. TCRdb itself ran the reads through MiXCR, one entry per CDR3 protein. The table has hundreds of thousands of distinct CDR3 sequences, under 20% seen once. Source material: PBMCs. The J gene is TRBJ2-1, the V gene TRBV4-2; 9 nucleotides align to TRBD1. This clonotype was obtained from a human donor in good health (CMV status not recorded). Some clones in this sample may be carry-over from other donors' samples. Here the CDR3 reads CASSQPVDRGTSYNEQFF. The CDR3 region has the DNA TGTGCCAGCAGCCAACCCGTTGACAGGGGGACGAGCTACAATGAGCAGTTCTTC.